Below, 4 T cell receptor beta chains from the same sample are listed, as sequenced in a study of blood T cells in healthy people across ages (dated by TCRdb to about 2015). Libraries came from 5' RACE. Sequencing was performed on an Illumina HiSeq 2500. The second PCR ran for about 7 to 11 cycles and used a J-beta primer mix along with a sample-barcoded 5' primer. TCRdb reprocessing: public reads trimmed at Q25 with fastp, clones called with MiXCR, in-frame beta chains kept. When rows share a CDR3 protein, they turn into one entry using the most common DNA and genes. This sample lists hundreds of thousands of distinct CDR3 sequences; 52% were detected once. The leading ten clones occupy less than 15% of the sample. The material sequenced was blood. The receptors were sampled from a woman older than 75 in good health.

The count of this clonotype is one. This chain joins TRBV11-2 and TRBJ1-4; no clear D. The germline gives CDR1 SGHAT, CDR2 FQNNGV. The CDR3 sequence is 15 residues long. V was shortened by 5 bases and J by 3 bases, with 13 bases between the two germline ends. CDR3 bases: TGTGCCAGCAGCGTAGGGATGCGGGCTAATGAAAAACTGTTTTTT. Amino acids: CASSVGMRANEKLFF.

This clonotype was recorded at least ten times. The CDR3 region is CASSLVQSTGELFF. In DNA, the CDR3 is TGTGCCAGCAGTTTAGTTCAGTCCACCGGGGAGCTGTTTTTT. This chain links TRBV12-3 or TRBV12-4 with TRBJ2-2; no clear D. The CDR3 runs 14 residues. V was shortened by 1 base and J by 4 bases, with 7 bases between the two germline ends.

This clonotype was counted between two and nine times. The gene calls are TRBV7-2 and TRBJ2-1, with 14 positions matching TRBD2. Losses at the gene ends were 3 bases for V and 5 bases for J; bases not matched to a gene: 6. Germline CDR1 and CDR2: SGHTA and FQGNSA. The CDR3 loop spans 17 amino acids. The CDR3 DNA reads as TGTGCCAGCAGCTTTCCCCTGGGACTAGCGGGGGACAATGAGCAGTTCTTC. Amino acid sequence: CASSFPLGLAGDNEQFF.

Notes on this clonotype: A much larger clone sits a single nucleotide away, making a read error possible. The chain combines TRBV7-2 with TRBJ2-1, with 8 bases identical to TRBD2. The J call may be faulty, since TRBJ2-7 better matches the DNA end. There are 17 residues in the CDR3. Germline CDR1 reads SGHTA; CDR2 reads FQGNSA. The CDR3 bases are TGTGCCAGCAGATCTATAGCGGGGACTACCTCCTACAATGAGCAGTACTTC. It encodes CASRSIAGTTSYNEQYF.